This TCR beta chain was obtained from a study of blood T cell repertoires in COVID-19. This clone showed up just a few times. TCRdb keeps only in-frame clones here, not all; method: immunoSEQ multiplex PCR. The repertoire holds some 350,000 clones, with 85% to 90% as singletons. Germline V gene sequence: CDR1 SEHNR, CDR2 FQNEAQ (reference sequence). The CDR3 runs 14 residues. Trimming shortened V by 3 bases and J by 4 bases, and 12 bases separated the two germline ends. Specimen: peripheral blood. This receptor was taken from a woman between 45 and 65 years old with COVID-19, enrolled during active disease. The rearrangement uses TRBV7-9 and TRBJ1-1; a weak D match, TRBD1 (5 bases). The CDR3 reads CASSLAGYGTEAFF. The CDR3 DNA follows: TGTGCCAGCAGCTTGGCAGGGTATGGCACTGAAGCTTTCTTT.